The source of this T cell receptor (beta chain) is a study of CD8 T cells in ankylosing spondylitis. A note on this clonotype: Its antigen is as yet unknown.

Quantitative 5'-RACE with molecular barcodes produced the TCR beta libraries. TCRdb fed the 5' RACE reads into MiXCR, producing one record per CDR3 protein. The repertoire has 400,000 or so distinct CDR3 sequences, approximately 26% of them found once; the top ten carry roughly 0.9%. In germline, CDR1 is LGHDT, CDR2 YNNKEL (reference sequence). The germline V and J ends were trimmed by 4 bases and 3 bases, with 18 bases remaining between them. The CDR3 sequence is 17 residues long. Findings and caveats of the study: Earlier studies detected some motif variants in reactive arthritis synovial fluid and blood. Reportedly, significant enrichment of disease-linked clones occurred in matched ankylosing spondylitis synovial fluid. Fewer than 10 highly homologous variants made up a TCR beta motif that seemed to typify ankylosing spondylitis blood.

Sequencing was performed on blood, either unsorted or a sorted T cell fraction (not recorded which). The TCR sequence derives from a male donor with ankylosing spondylitis. The rearrangement links TRBV3-1 to TRBJ2-2; weak D call: TRBD2 (6 bases). The CDR3 loop reads CASSPRRAGPHTGELFF. CDR3 DNA: TGTGCCAGCAGCCCGCGACGGGCGGGACCCCACACCGGGGAGCTGTTTTTT. Based on the CDR3 plus reference TRBV3-1 and TRBJ2-2, the full variable domain is DTAVSQTPKYLVTQMGNDKSIKCEQNLGHDTMYWYKQDSKKFLKIMFSYNNKELIINETVPNRFSPKSPDKAHLNLHINSLELGDSAVYFCASSPRRAGPHTGELFFGEGSRLTVL.